The count of the clone carrying this T cell receptor (beta chain) is one. As yet, its antigen is unknown. The PCR was carried out with 60 Vbeta primers and 13 Jbeta primers. Repertoires were generated with immunoSEQ multiplex PCR, while TCRdb's copy carries only in-frame clones and drops some. The repertoire has under 200,000 clones, around three quarters of them found once; the top ten carry around 1.5%. Germline trimming cut 6 bases from V and 4 bases from J; bases unmatched to any gene: 6. This CDR3 is 14 amino acids long. Looked up from germline, CDR1 is MDHEN and CDR2 is SYDVKM. This record belongs to a study of cytomegalovirus exposure and HLA in healthy donors. Overall study findings and caveats: Presence/absence analyses assumed roughly uniform sequencing depth across donors. Among immune exposure information, only CMV serostatus was available.

Sequencing used PBMCs. The TCR sequence derives from a middle-aged man in good health and CMV-seronegative. The J gene is TRBJ2-7, the V gene TRBV28; TRBD1 matches 10 bases. CDR3 nucleotide sequence: TGTGCCAGCAGCTCCGGGACAGGGGCTTACGAGCAGTACTTC. Protein product: CASSSGTGAYEQYF. The whole variable domain, remainder taken from reference TRBV28 and TRBJ2-7, is DVKVTQSSRYLVKRTGEKVFLECVQDMDHENMFWYRQDPGLGLRLIYFSYDVKMKEKGDIPEGYSVSREKKERFSLILESASTNQTSMYLCASSSGTGAYEQYFGPGTRLTVT.